Presented here are 10 T cell receptor beta chains from one specimen sequenced in a study of T cell clonality in common variable immunodeficiency. Assay used: immunoSEQ multiplex PCR; TCRdb lists only in-frame clones, some missing. This sample comprises about 35,000 clones, none seen once only. The sequencing sample was made of peripheral blood mononuclear cells. The receptors here all came from a person aged 18 to 75 in good health.

The sequenced CDR3 bases are TGTGCCTGGCCGGGACAGGGGGTAAATGGT. It is translated as CAWPGQGVNG. The entire CDR3 protein reads CAWPGQGVNGQYF. J is TRBJ2-4 and V is TRBV30; 11 nucleotides line up with TRBD1. The DNA ends 3 residues before the CDR3 does, and the rest of the CDR3 is filled in from the germline J gene. The V gene's germline CDR1 is GTSNPN and CDR2 SVGIG (reference sequence). The CDR3 extends over 13 amino acids.

This clone appeared many times. Coverage ceases 3 residues before the CDR3 finishes, and the germline J gene fills in the end. Other DNA sequences within the sample encode an identical CDR3. The chain uses TRBV7-2 and TRBJ2-5; D perhaps matches TRBD2 (7 bases). Germline V gene lookup returns CDR1 SGHTA and CDR2 FQGNSA. The V gene lost 5 bases and the J gene lost 6 bases, with 13 bases spanning the gap. This CDR3 region has 13 residues. CDR3 DNA, as far as it was read: TGTGCCAGCAGCCCACGGCGGGGGCAGACC. It specifies CASSPRRGQT. The complete CDR3 reads CASSPRRGQTQYF.

About this clone itself: The read stops 3 residues short of the end of the CDR3; the missing end is completed from the germline J gene. This chain joins TRBV30 and TRBJ1-1; D is uncertain. The CDR3 spans 15 residues. Trimming took off 4 bases at V and 0 bases at J, with 15 bases between the two ends. Germline V lookup: CDR1 GTSNPN, CDR2 SVGIG (reference sequence). The part of the CDR3 DNA that was read is TGTGCCTGGAATTTAGGCGGCAGTTTGAACACTGAA. As protein: CAWNLGGSLNTE. The full CDR3 protein is CAWNLGGSLNTEAFF.

This clone was seen ten or more times. This may be a read error: a much more frequent sequence differs by one nucleotide. The CDR3 end falls 3 residues outside the read, so it is completed with the germline J gene. V usage is TRBV18 and J usage is TRBJ2-2; TRBD1 matches at 7 bases. Germline values: CDR1 KGHSH, CDR2 LQKENI. This CDR3 has 19 residues. The DNA read from the CDR3 is TGTGCCAGCTCACCACCGCCGACAGGGTTGAGCTCTGGGGCCAACGTG. Protein sequence: CASSPPPTGLSSGANV. The CDR3 reads in full as CASSPPPTGLSSGANVLFF. Complete variable domain (other parts from reference TRBV18 and TRBJ2-2): NAGVMQNPRHLVRRRGQEARLRCSPMKGHSHVYWYRQLPEEGLKFMVYLQKENIIDESGMPKERFSAEFPKEGPSILRIQQVVRGDSAAYFCASSPPPTGLSSGANVLFFGEGSRLTVL.

This clone showed up many times. The read finishes 3 residues shy of the CDR3 end, and the germline J gene is used to complete it. The V call is TRBV2, the J call TRBJ1-5, with D possibly being TRBD1 (5 bases). Germline values: CDR1 SNHLY, CDR2 FYNNEI. V lost 6 bases and J 5 bases, leaving 8 bases between the germline ends. The CDR3 totals 12 residues. The CDR3 sequence: CASRQGDQPQHF. The DNA read from the CDR3 is TGTGCCAGCAGGCAGGGTGATCAGCCC.

In this sample, this clone turned up many times. The read terminates 3 residues before the CDR3 end, so the remaining end is supplied by the germline J gene. The V call is TRBV5-6, the J call TRBJ1-2; 7 nucleotides align to TRBD1. The germline gives CDR1 SGHDT, CDR2 YYEEEE. The CDR3 has 11 residues. CDR3 DNA, as far as it was read: TGTGCCAGCAGCTTAGACAGGGCC. Amino acids: CASSLDRA. The whole CDR3 sequence reads CASSLDRAYTF. The full variable domain, in which reference TRBV5-6 and TRBJ1-2 provide the parts outside the CDR3, is DAGVTQSPTHLIKTRGQQVTLRCSPKSGHDTVSWYQQALGQGPQFIFQYYEEEERQRGNFPDRFSGHQFPNYSSELNVNALLLGDSALYLCASSLDRAYTFGSGTRLTVV.

Comment on this clone: The CDR3 end is not reached by the read, which stops 3 residues before it; the germline J gene fills it in. The chain employs TRBV7-3 and TRBJ1-2, with D uncertain. Germline lookup yields CDR1 SGHTA and CDR2 FQGTGA. The CDR3 consists of 13 residues. The chain's CDR3 is CASSGGRTDTYTF. The covered CDR3 bases are TGTGCCAGCAGCGGTGGTCGAACAGATACC.

About this clone itself: The observed sequence ends 3 residues before the CDR3 terminus, with the missing tail filled in from the germline J gene. The V gene is TRBV19, the J gene TRBJ1-1; TRBD1 is a possible D gene (6 bases). Trimming took off 7 bases at V and 4 bases at J, with 13 bases between the two ends. This CDR3 comprises 13 residues. The germline CDR1 and CDR2 sequences are LNHDA and SQIVND (reference sequence). Partial CDR3 DNA: TGTGCCAGTACCGAGAGGGGGGGCACTGAA. It encodes CASTERGGTE. In full, the CDR3 is CASTERGGTEAFF.

This clone was found many times. The read stops 3 residues short of the end of the CDR3; the missing end is completed from the germline J gene. The chain employs TRBV29-1 and TRBJ2-3; 8 bases map to TRBD1. CDR3 size: 13 residues. Germline trimming cut 6 bases from V and 3 bases from J; bases unmatched to any gene: 5. Looked up from germline, CDR1 is SQVTM and CDR2 is ANQGSEA. Partial CDR3 DNA: TGCAGCGTGTGGACAGGGATGACAGATACG. Amino acids: CSVWTGMTDT. The entire CDR3 is CSVWTGMTDTQYF.

This clone was seen many times. Read sequence stops 3 residues before the CDR3 end, and the germline J gene provides the missing end. The V call is TRBV14, the J call TRBJ2-3, with 7 positions matching TRBD2. Unmatched junction bases numbered 10, after V lost 4 bases and J lost 0 bases. Germline V gene data show CDR1 as SGHDN and CDR2 as FVKESK. The CDR3 has 17 amino acids. The CDR3: CASSRRLTSSSTDTQYF. The sequenced CDR3 bases are TGTGCCAGCAGCCGTCGCTTGACTAGCAGTAGCACAGATACG.